The 5 T cell receptor beta chains listed next were all sequenced from one sample in a study of control samples from healthy donors and cancer patients. TCRdb keeps only in-frame clones here, not all; method: immunoSEQ multiplex PCR. The sample carries about 190,000 clones, about 90% recorded once. Sequences were obtained from blood. These receptors were obtained from a man aged 25-45 years in good health.

The rearrangement joins TRBV27 to TRBJ2-7; D is unresolved. CDR1 and CDR2 from the germline V gene are MNHEY and SMNVEV (reference sequence). The CDR3 extends over 13 amino acids. V lost 5 bases, J lost 2 bases, and 10 bases lay in between. CDR3 bases: TGTGCCAGCAGTGTGTCAAGCCCCTACGAGCAGTACTTC. Amino acids: CASSVSSPYEQYF.

V and J are TRBV29-1 and TRBJ2-7; TRBD1 matches at 8 bases. Germline V gives CDR1 SQVTM, CDR2 ANQGSEA. The CDR3 contains 13 residues. Trimming at V came to 6 bases and at J to 4 bases, leaving 8 bases not matched to a gene. CDR3 DNA: TGCAGCGTGGATTCCGGGACAGGATACGAGCAGTACTTC. Translating it yields CSVDSGTGYEQYF.

J is TRBJ2-7 and V is TRBV5-1; the D gene is possibly TRBD1 (6 bases). The CDR3 covers 19 residues. The V and J ends lost 0 bases and 4 bases respectively, with 26 bases between them. Germline V CDR1 and CDR2: SGHRS, YFSETQ. The CDR3 DNA reads TGCGCCAGCAGCTTGGATCCCACAGGGACAACAGGAGATGTGTACGAGCAGTACTTC. It yields the protein CASSLDPTGTTGDVYEQYF. The full variable domain, its missing parts supplied by reference TRBV5-1 and TRBJ2-7, is KAGVTQTPRYLIKTRGQQVTLSCSPISGHRSVSWYQQTPGQGLQFLFEYFSETQRNKGNFPGRFSGRQFSNSRSEMNVSTLELGDSALYLCASSLDPTGTTGDVYEQYFGPGTRLTVT.

The chain links TRBV7-9 to TRBJ2-1; no firm D call. Germline CDR1 and CDR2: SEHNR and FQNEAQ (reference sequence). With 2 bases removed from V and 8 bases from J, the gap between germline ends came to 7 bases. The CDR3 totals 12 residues. CDR3: CASSLISDEQFF. The DNA for the CDR3 is TGTGCCAGCAGCTTAATCTCCGATGAGCAGTTCTTC.

This chain links TRBV7-3 with TRBJ2-3, with D perhaps matching TRBD1 (6 bases). Trimming stripped 5 bases from V and 8 bases from J, with 14 bases between. Per germline, CDR1 SGHTA and CDR2 FQGTGA. The CDR3 runs 13 residues. The chain's CDR3 is CASSPGVLSTQYF. CDR3 coding DNA: TGTGCCAGCAGCCCAGGGGTTCTTAGTACGCAGTATTTT.